Sequencing of this TCR beta chain was carried out in a study of Graves' ophthalmopathy and Graves' hyperthyroidism listed by TCRdb under 2018. Some background on the complete study: Peripheral blood samples were taken at the time of initial diagnosis, before any treatment was given. To tell Graves' ophthalmopathy apart from Graves' hyperthyroidism, and to predict which patients would progress to ophthalmopathy, the study relied on TCR beta repertoire signatures. In total, under 150 blood samples were TCR-sequenced: 40 to 45 ophthalmopathy, over 70 hyperthyroidism and some 17 hyperthyroidism-to-ophthalmopathy patients. To explore V-J signatures that separate ophthalmopathy from hyperthyroidism, a discovery set of fewer than 110 patients was enrolled, consisting of about 45 with ophthalmopathy and roughly 60 with stable hyperthyroidism. The independent validation cohort included approximately 19 hyperthyroidism patients plus 17 patients who later progressed from hyperthyroidism to ophthalmopathy. In about six hyperthyroidism patients, T-cell repertoires of thyroid tissue and blood were compared. Once sampling was done, hyperthyroidism patients were given methimazole at a starting dose of 30 mg daily, while ophthalmopathy patients were given high-dose intravenous methylprednisolone. The roughly 100 discovery patients were randomly split 7:3 into training and test sets.

V sheds 6 bases and J sheds 1 base, leaving 15 bases between their ends. The germline V gene yields MNHNS for CDR1 and SASEGT for CDR2. Measured from the cysteine to the phenylalanine, the CDR3 is 15 residues long. The sequence is cut down to CDR3 DNA, 45 bases in frame from base 1. Overall study results and their limits: In validation, the model predicted ophthalmopathy progression with 70.59% sensitivity and roughly 72% specificity; roughly 12 predicted patients were CT-confirmed with GO in a median of around 6 months. Among expanded thyroid clonotypes with frequency above 0.001, most also showed up in blood, which suggests that blood repertoires may reflect the thyroid immune response. No statistical method was used to set the sample size in advance, and the investigators knew which group each participant was assigned to. The 13-signature model separated ophthalmopathy from stable hyperthyroidism with roughly 88% sensitivity and approximately 81% specificity in cross-validation, and 80%/75% in the test set.

Many counts were recorded for this clonotype. Its antigen has not been determined. The record has no base qualities; no much larger clone is one base away. For repertoire sequencing, TCR beta CDR3 regions were amplified from RNA transcripts. A first-round RT-PCR used HTBI primers with the Qiagen OneStep RT-PCR kit, followed by a second-round multiplex PCR, size selection and purification. Libraries were sequenced on an Illumina HiSeq2000 using paired-end 100 bp reads. For the original study's pipeline: SOAPnuke was used to process the reads, removing any read that contained adapters or uncalled bases, had a mean Phred below 15, or lacked an exact match to the constant primer or identifier. COPE v1.2.5 was used to merge the high-quality paired reads. Unique nucleotide sequences were defined as clonotypes and aligned to IMGT TRB V, D and J references using MiTCR v1.1. The analysis was limited to V-J combinations with a frequency above 0.0001, which together covered around 99% of the repertoires. A TCR clonal expansion and chaos score per V-J combination was defined as the ratio of F50 clonal expansion to chaos observed in the TCRdist matrix. Features were reduced by Welch's t-statistics and random forest to about a dozen V-J combinations, which fed a naive Bayes classifier. Thyroid-blood repertoire similarity was quantified with the Morisita-Horn index. The public reads were quality trimmed at Q25 with fastp and then assembled into clones with MiXCR by TCRdb, keeping productive beta chains. Entries are consolidated by CDR3 protein sequence, retaining the most common genes and DNA. The V and J calls come from TCRdb's annotation, not from the publication. This sample has some 380,000 distinct CDR3 sequences in its table, and 15% of those were observed once. Around 7% of the sample comes from the top ten.

Stable hyperthyroidism was defined as no progression to ophthalmopathy within 18 months of follow-up. Hyperthyroidism patients were newly diagnosed, with disease duration under 2 months, and aged 18 to 65 years. Patients with other autoimmune diseases, uncontrolled infections, pregnancy or lactation were excluded from the study. Clinical symptoms, serum thyroxine, TRAb, thyroid ultrasound and orbital computed tomography formed the basis of the diagnosis. PBMCs were isolated from about 9 ml of fresh peripheral blood by Ficoll-Paque density gradient centrifugation. Trizol reagent was used to extract the total RNA, and its quality was then checked on an Agilent 2100 Bioanalyzer.

The sequence was collected from a woman aged 18-29 years with stable Graves' hyperthyroidism. Donor details come from another sample of the same person, matched by shared clones. The chain joins TRBV6-1 to TRBJ2-5; a tentative D match to TRBD1 spans 5 bases. Material for sequencing was peripheral blood. CDR3 reads: CASRNDREAQETQYF. The nucleotide sequence is TGTGCCAGCAGAAATGACAGAGAAGCCCAAGAGACCCAGTACTTC.